The 7 T cell receptor beta chains reported below all come from one sample, sequenced in a study of shared clonotypes between healthy human individuals. The protocol was immunoSEQ multiplex PCR, while the TCRdb copy is restricted to in-frame clones and leaves out a portion. The data contain roughly 1,100,000 clones, under 80% of them singletons. The source material was memory CD4+ T cells sorted from blood. The subset is: CD45RA-negative fraction. These receptors all come from a man aged 18 to 35 in good health.

This chain joins TRBV19 and TRBJ2-7, with unresolved D. Trimming removed 3 bases at V and 10 bases at J, with 16 bases between. The germline V gene has CDR1 LNHDA and CDR2 SQIVND (reference sequence). The CDR3 covers 13 residues. The CDR3 nucleotides read TGTGCCAGTAGTATTGGAGAGGCCCAATCCCAGTACTTC. It specifies CASSIGEAQSQYF.

This chain links TRBV7-3 with TRBJ2-1; 11 bases map to TRBD2. Germline V lookup: CDR1 SGHTA, CDR2 FQGTGA. The CDR3 extends over 15 amino acids. V was clipped by 3 bases and J by 8 bases; unmatched bases: 6. Written as DNA, the CDR3 is TGTGCCAGCAGCTTCCGACTAGCGGGGTCGGATGAGCAGTTCTTC. Encoded protein: CASSFRLAGSDEQFF.

This clone was counted between two and nine times. The V and J genes are TRBV6-1 and TRBJ1-2; TRBD1 might be the D (6 bases). The CDR3 extends over 14 amino acids. V was cut by 0 bases and J by 5 bases, with 10 bases left in between. The germline CDR1 and CDR2 sequences are MNHNS and SASEGT. CDR3 amino acids: CASSEASQGYGYTF. The CDR3 DNA reads TGTGCCAGCAGTGAAGCGTCACAGGGTTATGGCTACACCTTC.

This sequence joins TRBV6-4 and TRBJ1-2, with D tentatively TRBD1 (5 bases). This CDR3 is built from 15 residues. In germline, CDR1 is MRHNA, CDR2 SNTAGT. The germline V and J ends were trimmed by 5 bases and 6 bases, with 19 bases remaining between them. The CDR3 reads CASSPQRGTGHGYTF. The CDR3 DNA sequence: TGTGCCAGCAGTCCCCAAAGGGGCACCGGGCATGGCTACACCTTC.

The V call is TRBV28, the J call TRBJ1-1, with D perhaps matching TRBD1 (6 bases). The CDR3 spans 15 residues. The V end lost 5 bases, the J end lost 0 bases, and 13 bases lay between the germline ends. The germline CDR1 and CDR2 sequences are MDHEN and SYDVKM. In DNA, the CDR3 is TGTGCCAGCAGTCATGGGGGCGGTTTGAACACTGAAGCTTTCTTT. Translated: CASSHGGGLNTEAFF.

This chain joins TRBV27 and TRBJ1-6; TRBD1 agrees at 8 bases. This CDR3 has 14 amino acids. Germline V gene data show CDR1 as MNHEY and CDR2 as SMNVEV (reference sequence). J was trimmed by 6 bases and V by 7 bases; bases with no gene match: 5. The CDR3 reads CASTPDRVNSPLHF. DNA of the CDR3: TGTGCCAGCACCCCGGACAGGGTTAATTCACCCCTCCACTTT.

The chain is built from TRBV28 and TRBJ1-5, with D possibly being TRBD1 (6 bases). The CDR3 loop spans 14 amino acids. Germline CDR1 is MDHEN and CDR2 is SYDVKM. Trimming shortened V by 5 bases and J by 0 bases, and 8 bases separated the two germline ends. The CDR3 nucleotides are TGTGCCAGCAGTCAGGGGCATAGCAATCAGCCCCAGCATTTT. Encoded protein: CASSQGHSNQPQHF.